This TCR beta chain derives from a study of cytomegalovirus exposure and HLA in healthy donors. Whole-study results and caveats: Association of a missense DCLRE1C variant with TCR beta V- and J-gene trimming was reported in a later analysis. Earlier analysis yielded a pattern in which most TCR beta V segments were productive about 90% or about 30% of the time.

Remarks on this clone: Its antigen is still unknown.

13 Jbeta primers and 60 Vbeta primers were used for the PCR. TCRdb's copy holds only in-frame clones and misses some; the assay was immunoSEQ multiplex PCR. This table holds about 200,000 clones, around 75% found once. The receptor comes from a woman under 40 in good health and CMV-seronegative. Sequencing used PBMCs.

CDR3 sequence reads: CASSVDVGANQPQHF. Here the CDR3 DNA reads TGTGCCAGCAGCGTAGACGTGGGAGCAAATCAGCCCCAGCATTTT. V and J are TRBV9 and TRBJ1-5; D not certain. The CDR3 has 15 residues. In germline, CDR1 is SGDLS, CDR2 YYNGEE. V was cut by 0 bases and J by 4 bases, with 11 bases left in between.